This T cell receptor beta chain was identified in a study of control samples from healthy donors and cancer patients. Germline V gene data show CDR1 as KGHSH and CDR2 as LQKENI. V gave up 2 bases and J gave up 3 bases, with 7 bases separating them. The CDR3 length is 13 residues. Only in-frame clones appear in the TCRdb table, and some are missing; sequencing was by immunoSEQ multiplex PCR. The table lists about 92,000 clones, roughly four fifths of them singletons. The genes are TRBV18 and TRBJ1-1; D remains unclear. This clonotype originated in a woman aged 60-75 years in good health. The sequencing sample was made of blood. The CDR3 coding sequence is TGTGCCAGCTCACCAGAAGGGTACACTGAAGCTTTCTTT. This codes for CASSPEGYTEAFF.